This passage covers 4 T cell receptor beta chains from one sample sequenced in a study of cytomegalovirus exposure and HLA in healthy donors. This PCR relied on a set of 60 Vbeta primers and 13 Jbeta primers. Assay used: immunoSEQ multiplex PCR; TCRdb lists only in-frame clones, some missing. The profile shows 110,000 to 150,000 clones, over 70% of them singletons. Sequencing was performed on PBMCs. These receptors came from a male donor in good health and CMV-seronegative.

The rearrangement uses TRBV4-2 and TRBJ1-1, with D unresolved. Germline V gives CDR1 LGHNA, CDR2 YNFKEQ. V lost 0 bases and J 1 base, leaving 12 bases between the germline ends. There are 16 residues in the CDR3. CDR3 nucleotide sequence: TGTGCCAGCAGCCAAGATTTGGGAGCGGCGAACACTGAAGCTTTCTTT. Protein sequence: CASSQDLGAANTEAFF.

The V and J genes are TRBV5-4 and TRBJ2-1; TRBD1 agrees at 8 bases. The trim removed 4 bases at V and 4 bases at J, leaving 10 bases unmatched. The CDR3 extends over 16 amino acids. CDR1 SGHNT and CDR2 YYREEE come from the germline V gene (reference sequence). CDR3 sequence: CASSLPGTGSYNEQFF. The CDR3 DNA follows: TGTGCCAGCAGCCTGCCCGGGACAGGAAGTTACAATGAGCAGTTCTTC.

CDR3: CASSASPSTEAFF. The DNA of the CDR3 is TGCGCCAGCAGTGCGTCCCCGAGCACTGAAGCTTTCTTT. V gene TRBV10-1 combines with J gene TRBJ1-1; D unresolved. Trimming removed 4 bases at V and 4 bases at J, with 10 bases between. This CDR3 spans 13 amino acids. Germline lookup yields CDR1 WNHNN and CDR2 SYGVQD (reference sequence).

This clone came up a few times. The chain employs TRBV2 and TRBJ1-6; D unclear. Germline V lookup: CDR1 SNHLY, CDR2 FYNNEI. V shed 7 bases and J shed 3 bases, with 10 bases lying between them. There are 14 residues in the CDR3. The CDR3 nucleotides are TGTGCCAGCAAAAAGACTTTCTATAATTCACCCCTCCACTTT. Its protein is CASKKTFYNSPLHF. The full variable domain, rest sourced from reference TRBV2 and TRBJ1-6, is EPEVTQTPSHQVTQMGQEVILRCVPISNHLYFYWYRQILGQKVEFLVSFYNNEISEKSEIFDDQFSVERPDGSNFTLKIRSTKLEDSAMYFCASKKTFYNSPLHFGNGTRLTVT.